This is a list of T cell receptor beta chains from one sample in a study of OX40 agonist ivuxolimab in advanced cancers. Clones were sequenced by immunoSEQ multiplex PCR, and TCRdb holds only the in-frame ones, with some missing. This sample carries about 89,000 clones, about 88% of them seen once, and the ten largest clones take approximately 0.26%. The specimen was CD4+ or CD8+ T cells sorted from blood, collected in a trial of the OX40 agonist ivuxolimab. These TCRs come from an adult with an advanced solid tumor such as melanoma, head and neck, liver or kidney cancer. CDR3s include the opening cysteine and the closing phenylalanine or tryptophan. A D gene is named only where the DNA matches it firmly. Clone sizes are given selectively: once, few, many, or a class where the clone is expanded.

TRBV5-4	-	TRBD2	TRBJ2-2	TGTGCCAGCAGCTTCCCTAGCGGGGGGGCATACACCGGGGAGCTGTTTTTT	CASSFPSGGAYTGELFF
TRBV19	many	-	TRBJ1-3	TGTGCCAGTAGTCTACAGGGAACTGGAAACACCATATATTTT	CASSLQGTGNTIYF
TRBV6-4	-	-	TRBJ2-2	TGTGCCAGCAGTGACGGAGTGAACACCGGGGAGCTGTTTTTT	CASSDGVNTGELFF
TRBV23-1	-	-	TRBJ2-7	TGCGCCAGCAGTCAGGGGGGACCCACGATCTACGAGCAGTACTTC	CASSQGGPTIYEQYF
TRBV5-8	-	-	TRBJ1-3	TGCGCCAGCAGCCAAGGGGTGAGGGGTAGTGGAAACACCATATATTTT	CASSQGVRGSGNTIYF
TRBV15	-	-	TRBJ2-1	TGTGCCACCAGCAGAGTTCCGGGGGGCCGGTTTGATGAGCAGTTCTTC	CATSRVPGGRFDEQFF
TRBV7-9	-	-	TRBJ2-7	TGTGCCAGCAGCTCGTCCGGGGGCGTCCAGAAGGAGCAGTACTTC	CASSSSGGVQKEQYF
TRBV6-6	-	TRBD1	TRBJ1-3	TGTGCCAGCAGTTACTCGATTGGACAGGGAGGAAACACCATATATTTT	CASSYSIGQGGNTIYF
TRBV7-9	-	-	TRBJ1-1	TGTGCCAGCAGACTAGCGACAGGCATGAACACTGAAGCTTTCTTT	CASRLATGMNTEAFF
TRBV6-6	-	-	TRBJ2-7	TGTGCCAGCAGTTACTCTCAAACGGATTACTCCTACGAGCAGTACTTC	CASSYSQTDYSYEQYF
TRBV18	-	TRBD1	TRBJ1-5	TGTGCCAGCTCACCACTAGCTCAGGGGGCAGGCAATCAGCCCCAGCATTTT	CASSPLAQGAGNQPQHF
TRBV18	-	-	TRBJ2-7	TGTGCCAGCTCACCACTACGGGGCGAGCAGTACTTC	CASSPLRGEQYF
TRBV5-4	-	-	TRBJ2-7	TGTGCCAGCAGCTTGGGGGGGGAGGTCTACGAGCAGTACTTC	CASSLGGEVYEQYF
TRBV5-1	-	TRBD1	TRBJ2-7	TGCGCCAGCAGCCTCCGGGACAGGGGCTCCAACGAGCAGTACTTC	CASSLRDRGSNEQYF
TRBV5-4	-	TRBD1	TRBJ1-6	TGTGCCAGCAGCTTGGTGGGACAGGGGCCGAATTCACCCCTCCACTTT	CASSLVGQGPNSPLHF